This T cell receptor beta chain was found in a study of the immune and genomic landscape of osteosarcoma. Study-wide background: About 80% presented with localized disease at diagnosis. Study-level findings and limits: Productive clonality was low overall, averaging about 0.09, maximum more than 0.29.

Using immunoSEQ multiplex PCR, the repertoire was profiled, and TCRdb retains in-frame clones only, with some absent. The sample records roughly 4,600 clones, around 80% being singletons. The post-treatment osteosarcoma tumors were primary, local recurrence or metastasis specimens from poor-prognosis patients. Of note for this clone: The antigen is unknown.

The sequenced material came from osteosarcoma tumor tissue from the lung. The receptor was derived from a human donor with osteosarcoma.

CDR3 protein: CASSEARGWAEKLFF. DNA of the CDR3: TGTGCCAGCAGTGAAGCGAGGGGTTGGGCTGAAAAACTGTTTTTT. The chain links TRBV6-1 to TRBJ1-4; D possibly corresponds to TRBD1 (5 bases). Germline V gene data show CDR1 as MNHNS and CDR2 as SASEGT. V was cut by 0 bases and J by 7 bases, with 12 bases left in between. This CDR3 has 15 residues.